The 27 T cell receptor beta chains below come from one sample, sequenced in a study of Tregs in tolerant kidney transplant recipients. The data were produced by immunoSEQ multiplex PCR, yet TCRdb's version contains in-frame clones alone and is incomplete. The repertoire consists of around 230,000 clones, with 65% to 85% occurring once and the leading ten covering around 0.68%. The sample consisted of CD4+ T cells from blood. These receptors all stem from a human donor in good health.

The chain couples TRBV5-6 to TRBJ2-2; maybe TRBD1 (6 bases). Germline CDR1 and CDR2: SGHDT and YYEEEE. V lost 6 bases, J lost 3 bases, and 18 bases lay in between. The CDR3 is made up of 16 amino acids. The CDR3 DNA reads as TGTGCCAGCACACTGGGGACCCAGGGGTACACCGGGGAGCTGTTTTTT. Protein: CASTLGTQGYTGELFF.

V and J are TRBV7-2 and TRBJ2-7; possible D gene TRBD2, 5 bases. V was pared by 1 base and J by 0 bases, with 13 bases between. From germline, CDR1 is SGHTA and CDR2 FQGNSA. The CDR3 spans 16 residues. Here the CDR3 reads CASSLGGLEPSYEQYF. The CDR3 DNA reads as TGTGCCAGCAGCTTAGGAGGGCTAGAACCCTCCTACGAGCAGTACTTC.

This clone appeared a single time. V gene TRBV15 combines with J gene TRBJ2-1; 8 nucleotides align to TRBD2. The trim removed 3 bases at V and 8 bases at J, leaving 3 bases unmatched. CDR3 length equals 13 residues. CDR1 LNHNV and CDR2 YYDKDF come from the germline V gene (reference sequence). The CDR3, as DNA: TGTGCCACCAGCAGGGGACTAGAAGATGAGCAGTTCTTC. Translating gives CATSRGLEDEQFF.

As to this clone: Within the sample, other DNA sequences also encode this same CDR3. The chain's CDR3 is CASSVGQGVYEQYF. DNA of the CDR3: TGTGCCAGCAGCGTCGGACAGGGAGTATACGAGCAGTACTTC. This sequence joins TRBV9 and TRBJ2-7; TRBD1 aligns across 8 bases. CDR3 length: 14 residues. Germline V gives CDR1 SGDLS, CDR2 YYNGEE. Germline trimming cut 2 bases from V and 4 bases from J; bases unmatched to any gene: 5.

This clone was counted a single time. The chain couples TRBV5-1 to TRBJ2-1; no reliable D call. This CDR3 is 14 amino acids long. Trimming stripped 4 bases from V and 5 bases from J, with 13 bases between. Germline-derived CDR1 and CDR2 are SGHRS and YFSETQ. The CDR3 DNA follows: TGCGCCAGCAGCATGGACGGTTCCCACAATGAGCAGTTCTTC. It codes for CASSMDGSHNEQFF.

The chain joins TRBV7-3 to TRBJ2-6; D unclear. Germline CDR1 reads SGHTA; CDR2 reads FQGTGA. This CDR3 has 16 residues. Trimming removed 2 bases from V and 0 bases from J, with 8 bases in between. The CDR3 loop is CASSLSRSSGANVLTF. CDR3 bases: TGTGCCAGCAGCTTATCCCGGTCCTCTGGGGCCAACGTCCTGACTTTC. The full variable domain, rest sourced from reference TRBV7-3 and TRBJ2-6, is GAGVSQTPSNKVTEKGKYVELRCDPISGHTALYWYRQSLGQGPEFLIYFQGTGAADDSGLPNDRFFAVRPEGSVSTLKIQRTERGDSAVYLCASSLSRSSGANVLTFGAGSRLTVL.

V and J are TRBV5-1 and TRBJ2-7, with D maybe TRBD2 (6 bases). This CDR3 is 12 amino acids long. With 5 bases removed from V and 3 bases from J, the gap between germline ends came to 9 bases. Looked up from germline, CDR1 is SGHRS and CDR2 is YFSETQ. Written as DNA, the CDR3 is TGCGCCAGCAGTAGGAGGGGCTACGAGCAGTACTTC. It codes for CASSRRGYEQYF. The full variable domain, its missing parts supplied by reference TRBV5-1 and TRBJ2-7, is KAGVTQTPRYLIKTRGQQVTLSCSPISGHRSVSWYQQTPGQGLQFLFEYFSETQRNKGNFPGRFSGRQFSNSRSEMNVSTLELGDSALYLCASSRRGYEQYFGPGTRLTVT.

The chain has TRBV4-1 and TRBJ2-7; 7 positions match TRBD2. The CDR3 totals 16 residues. CDR1 is MGHRA and CDR2 is YSYEKL in the germline V gene. Trimming cost V 3 bases and J 5 bases; bases outside gene matches: 13. The CDR3 loop reads CASSHPSRESGDEQYF. CDR3 nucleotides: TGCGCCAGCAGCCACCCCTCGCGGGAGAGCGGCGACGAGCAGTACTTC.

The chain uses TRBV2 and TRBJ2-7; the match to TRBD1 covers 8 bases. Trimming took 4 bases from V and 7 from J; bases not matched to a gene: 9. This CDR3 has 14 residues. Germline-derived CDR1 and CDR2 are SNHLY and FYNNEI. The CDR3 spells CASSVIQGVEEQYF. The CDR3 DNA is TGTGCCAGCAGTGTGATACAGGGGGTGGAAGAGCAGTACTTC. Looking up the rest from reference TRBV2 and TRBJ2-7 gives the full variable domain: EPEVTQTPSHQVTQMGQEVILRCVPISNHLYFYWYRQILGQKVEFLVSFYNNEISEKSEIFDDQFSVERPDGSNFTLKIRSTKLEDSAMYFCASSVIQGVEEQYFGPGTRLTVT.

The V call is TRBV5-1, the J call TRBJ2-3; tentative D call: TRBD2 (5 bases). This CDR3 comprises 11 residues. The germline V gene encodes CDR1 SGHRS and CDR2 YFSETQ. V shed 3 bases and J shed 6 bases, with 5 bases lying between them. The CDR3 reads CASSWRDTQYF. For the CDR3, the DNA is TGCGCCAGCAGCTGGAGGGATACGCAGTATTTT.

This clone was seen just once. The V call is TRBV6-6, the J call TRBJ2-5, with 7 bases fitting TRBD1. The junction had 1 base not matched to a gene; V was cut back by 4 bases and J by 5 bases. CDR1 is MNHNY and CDR2 is SVGAGI in the germline V gene (reference sequence). There are 12 residues in the CDR3. CDR3 coding DNA: TGTGCCAGCAGTTCCAGGGGGGAGACCCAGTACTTC. The encoded protein is CASSSRGETQYF.

The V call is TRBV5-5, the J call TRBJ1-2; D might be TRBD1 (5 bases). The germline V gene has CDR1 SGHKS and CDR2 YYEKEE (reference sequence). With 2 bases removed from V and 2 bases from J, the gap between germline ends came to 10 bases. This CDR3 is 14 amino acids long. The CDR3 loop is CASSFSGYNYGYTF. Written as DNA, the CDR3 is TGTGCCAGCAGCTTTTCAGGGTACAACTATGGCTACACCTTC. The full variable domain, in which reference TRBV5-5 and TRBJ1-2 provide the parts outside the CDR3, is DAGVTQSPTHLIKTRGQQVTLRCSPISGHKSVSWYQQVLGQGPQFIFQYYEKEERGRGNFPDRFSARQFPNYSSELNVNALLLGDSALYLCASSFSGYNYGYTFGSGTRLTVV.

V usage is TRBV9 and J usage is TRBJ2-7, with D tentatively TRBD1 (8 bases). CDR1 is SGDLS and CDR2 is YYNGEE in the germline V gene. This CDR3 is built from 16 residues. Trimming stripped 2 bases from V and 6 bases from J, with 21 bases between. The CDR3 DNA follows: TGTGCCAGCAGCGTTCTACCCGGACAGGGAGGGGGCGAGCAGTACTTC. As protein: CASSVLPGQGGGEQYF.

This chain connects TRBV10-1 to TRBJ1-4, with D uncertain. V was pared by 0 bases and J by 5 bases, with 10 bases between. This CDR3 has 15 residues. The germline gives CDR1 WNHNN, CDR2 SYGVQD (reference sequence). CDR3 residues: CASSESASLNEKLFF. In DNA form, the CDR3 reads TGCGCCAGCAGTGAGTCCGCAAGTCTAAATGAAAAACTGTTTTTT.

The V and J genes are TRBV6-1 and TRBJ2-7; 7 positions agree with TRBD1. V lost 9 bases and J lost 0; bases outside the gene matches: 8. This CDR3 is 14 amino acids long. Germline assignment: CDR1 MNHNS and CDR2 SASEGT. DNA for the CDR3: TGTGCCAGTGATCGGTCAGGGGGCTCCTACGAGCAGTACTTC. It is translated as CASDRSGGSYEQYF.

This clone appeared a single time. V is TRBV9 and J is TRBJ1-5; D gene uncertain. CDR3 length: 13 amino acids. Germline loops: CDR1 SGDLS, CDR2 YYNGEE. V lost 2 bases and J lost 1, with 4 bases in between. The CDR3 nucleotides are TGTGCCAGCAGCGTCGGAAGCAATCAGCCCCAGCATTTT. Translation gives CASSVGSNQPQHF.

The chain couples TRBV5-6 to TRBJ2-5; the match to TRBD2 covers 8 bases. The V gene's germline CDR1 is SGHDT and CDR2 YYEEEE. The CDR3 extends over 16 amino acids. The V segment lost 2 bases and the J segment 4 bases; nucleotides outside the gene matches: 10. The CDR3, as DNA: TGTGCCAGCAGCTTAACTAGCGGCCAAGGGGCAGAGACCCAGTACTTC. Its translation is CASSLTSGQGAETQYF.

The chain combines TRBV18 with TRBJ1-2; no definite D call. Germline CDR1 is KGHSH and CDR2 is LQKENI. This CDR3 is 16 amino acids long. V was trimmed by 2 bases and J by 4 bases, leaving 17 bases between them. The CDR3 region is CASSPSLSQQIYGYTF. The CDR3 nucleotides are TGTGCCAGCTCACCAAGCTTGAGTCAGCAGATCTATGGCTACACCTTC.

The chain employs TRBV6-1 and TRBJ2-5; TRBD2 might be the D (7 bases). Trimming shortened V by 1 base and J by 4 bases, and 10 bases separated the two germline ends. The CDR3 runs to 14 residues. Germline CDR1 is MNHNS and CDR2 is SASEGT. CDR3 nucleotide sequence: TGTGCCAGCAGTGAAGGGGGGGGCGGAGAGACCCAGTACTTC. Its protein product is CASSEGGGGETQYF.

Concerning this clone itself: Different DNA sequences within this sample yield the same CDR3. Written as DNA, the CDR3 is TGTGCCAGCAGCCCCGGACCCTACAATGAGCAGTTCTTC. Translated: CASSPGPYNEQFF. The chain employs TRBV11-2 and TRBJ2-1; D gene ambiguous. This CDR3 contains 13 residues. Trimming took 5 bases from V and 2 from J, leaving 7 bases between them. The germline CDR1 and CDR2 sequences are SGHAT and FQNNGV.

This clone has a single count. The chain links TRBV25-1 to TRBJ2-7, with TRBD2 as a possible D gene (7 bases). This CDR3 has 15 residues. Germline V gene sequence: CDR1 MGHDK, CDR2 SYGVNS. V dropped 1 base and J dropped 5 bases, with 15 bases sitting between them. CDR3 protein: CASSESGGGGHEQYF. CDR3 nucleotides: TGTGCCAGCAGTGAATCTGGGGGGGGCGGTCACGAGCAGTACTTC.

The genes are TRBV25-1 and TRBJ1-5; no firm D call. V was shortened by 3 bases and J by 4 bases, with 10 bases between the two germline ends. Per germline, CDR1 MGHDK and CDR2 SYGVNS. CDR3 length: 14 residues. The CDR3 here is CASSDRSWNQPQHF. CDR3 nucleotides: TGTGCCAGCAGTGACCGGAGTTGGAATCAGCCCCAGCATTTT.

The V call is TRBV5-8, the J call TRBJ1-1; D remains unclear. With 3 bases removed from V and 4 bases from J, the gap between germline ends came to 13 bases. CDR1 is SGHTS, CDR2 YDEGEE, per germline. The CDR3 contains 14 residues. The CDR3 protein is CASSWNRGGTEAFF. The CDR3 DNA reads TGTGCCAGCAGCTGGAATCGGGGAGGCACTGAAGCTTTCTTT.

The V call is TRBV5-1, the J call TRBJ1-2, with a weak D call TRBD1 (6 bases). The CDR3 loop spans 14 amino acids. The V and J ends lost 2 bases and 3 bases respectively, with 11 bases between them. CDR1 SGHRS and CDR2 YFSETQ come from the germline V gene. CDR3 region: CASSFQGGDYGYTF. DNA for the CDR3: TGCGCCAGCAGCTTCCAAGGGGGAGACTATGGCTACACCTTC.

The rearrangement links TRBV16 to TRBJ1-2; tentatively, D is TRBD1 (6 bases). Trimming removed 4 bases from V and 7 bases from J, with 16 bases in between. CDR1 KGHSY and CDR2 FQNENV come from the germline V gene. This CDR3 is 14 amino acids long. Here the CDR3 reads CASSLSTGLGGYTF. CDR3 nucleotides: TGTGCCAGCAGCCTAAGTACAGGGCTGGGTGGCTACACCTTC.

The J gene is TRBJ1-2, the V gene TRBV18; a weak D match, TRBD1 (6 bases). CDR3 length equals 13 residues. From germline, CDR1 is KGHSH and CDR2 LQKENI. V was cut by 0 bases and J by 5 bases, with 7 bases left in between. The CDR3 here is CASSPPGQYGYTF. The CDR3 bases are TGTGCCAGCTCACCACCCGGACAGTATGGCTACACCTTC.

This sequence joins TRBV5-4 and TRBJ2-3, with TRBD1 matching over 8 bases. The germline CDR1 and CDR2 sequences are SGHNT and YYREEE (reference sequence). This CDR3 spans 17 amino acids. The CDR3 DNA sequence: TGTGCTACTCTTTCCCCGGGACAGGAACCTCGCACAGATACGCAGTATTTT. Encoded protein: CATLSPGQEPRTDTQYF.